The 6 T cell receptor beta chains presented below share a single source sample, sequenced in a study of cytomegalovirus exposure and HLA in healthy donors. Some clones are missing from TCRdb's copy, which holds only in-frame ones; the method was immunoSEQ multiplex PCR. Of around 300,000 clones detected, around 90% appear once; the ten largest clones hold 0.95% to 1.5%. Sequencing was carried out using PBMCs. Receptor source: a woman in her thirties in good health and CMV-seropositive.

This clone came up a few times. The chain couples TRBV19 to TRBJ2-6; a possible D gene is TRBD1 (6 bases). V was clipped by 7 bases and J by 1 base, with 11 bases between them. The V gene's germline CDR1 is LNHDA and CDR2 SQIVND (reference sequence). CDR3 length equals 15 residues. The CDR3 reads CASTPGESGANVLTF. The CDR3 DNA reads TGTGCCAGTACCCCAGGGGAGTCTGGGGCCAACGTCCTGACTTTC.

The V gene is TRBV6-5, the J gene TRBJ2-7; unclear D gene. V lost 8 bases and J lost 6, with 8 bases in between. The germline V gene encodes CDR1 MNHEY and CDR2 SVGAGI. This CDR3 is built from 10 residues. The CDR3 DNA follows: TGTGCCAGCGGCATCCCCGAGCAGTACTTC. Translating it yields CASGIPEQYF.

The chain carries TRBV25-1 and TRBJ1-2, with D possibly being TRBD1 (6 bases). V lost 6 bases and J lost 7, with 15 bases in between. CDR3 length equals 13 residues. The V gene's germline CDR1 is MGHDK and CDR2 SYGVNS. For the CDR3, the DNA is TGTGCCAGCAGACCCGGACAGTTAACTGGCTACACCTTC. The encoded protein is CASRPGQLTGYTF.

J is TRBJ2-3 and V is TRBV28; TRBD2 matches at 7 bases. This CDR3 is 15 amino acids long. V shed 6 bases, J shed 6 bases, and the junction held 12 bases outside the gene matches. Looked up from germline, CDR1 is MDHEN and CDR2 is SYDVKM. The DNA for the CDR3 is TGTGCCAGCAGCCCGACTAGCCCGCCTCGGGATACGCAGTATTTT. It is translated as CASSPTSPPRDTQYF.

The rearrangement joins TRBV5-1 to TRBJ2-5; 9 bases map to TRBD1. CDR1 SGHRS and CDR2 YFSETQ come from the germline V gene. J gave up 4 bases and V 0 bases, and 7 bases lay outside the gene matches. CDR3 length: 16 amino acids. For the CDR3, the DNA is TGCGCCAGCAGCTTGGAAGGGGGGACAGGGTCAGAGACCCAGTACTTC. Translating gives CASSLEGGTGSETQYF.

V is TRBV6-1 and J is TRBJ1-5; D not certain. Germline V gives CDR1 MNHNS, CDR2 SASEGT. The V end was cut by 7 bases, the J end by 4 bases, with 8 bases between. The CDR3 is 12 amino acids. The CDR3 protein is CASMVGNQPQHF. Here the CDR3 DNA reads TGTGCCAGCATGGTGGGAAATCAGCCCCAGCATTTT.